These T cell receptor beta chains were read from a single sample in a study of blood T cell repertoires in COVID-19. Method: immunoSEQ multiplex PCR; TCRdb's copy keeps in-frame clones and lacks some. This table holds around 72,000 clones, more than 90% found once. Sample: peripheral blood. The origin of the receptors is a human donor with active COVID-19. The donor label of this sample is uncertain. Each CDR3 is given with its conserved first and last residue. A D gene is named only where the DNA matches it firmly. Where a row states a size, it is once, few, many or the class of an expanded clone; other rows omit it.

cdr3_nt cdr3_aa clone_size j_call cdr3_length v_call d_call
TGTGCCAGCGGGTTAGCGGGAAGGCTAAATGAGCAGTTCTTC CASGLAGRLNEQFF NA TRBJ2-1 14 TRBV6-5 TRBD2
TGTGCCACCAGTGCCGGACATCTGGCGAGCCAAGAGACCCAGTACTTC CATSAGHLASQETQYF NA TRBJ2-5 16 TRBV24-1 NA
TGTGCCAGCAGTGGGGACAGGGATGATGGCTACACCTTC CASSGDRDDGYTF NA TRBJ1-2 13 TRBV2 TRBD1
TGTGCCAGCAGCCAAGATCCTTCGGAGCTGTTTTTT CASSQDPSELFF few TRBJ2-2 12 TRBV3-1/TRBV3-2 NA
TGCGCCAGCAGTGAGGGGGACACCAAACTACTGTTTTTT CASSEGDTKLLFF NA TRBJ1-4 13 TRBV10-1 NA
TGTGCCAGCAGCACAGCGGGAGATACGCAGTATTTT CASSTAGDTQYF NA TRBJ2-3 12 TRBV7-9 NA
TGTGCCAGCAGCTTGGGGCAGGGAGGGGACATTCAGTACTTC CASSLGQGGDIQYF NA TRBJ2-4 14 TRBV5-8 TRBD2
TGTGCCACCAGTGATCCCGGACAGGGCGACAATGAGCAGTTCTTC CATSDPGQGDNEQFF NA TRBJ2-1 15 TRBV24-1 TRBD1
TGTGCCAGCAGTCAGCGGCCCCAGCATTTT CASSQRPQHF NA TRBJ1-5 10 TRBV28 NA
TGTGCCAGCAGCATACAGGAACCCTACGAGCAGTACTTC CASSIQEPYEQYF NA TRBJ2-7 13 TRBV5-4 NA
TGTGCCAGCAGCACCGGGACAGGGGGGCCTGGGGAGGGCTACACCTTC CASSTGTGGPGEGYTF NA TRBJ1-2 16 TRBV7-2 TRBD1
TGTGCCAGCAGCAAAAATCCAGGGGGCGAGCAGTACTTC CASSKNPGGEQYF NA TRBJ2-7 13 TRBV11-3 TRBD1
TGTGCCACCAGCGTTAGAGGGACAGCAGTAATCGCCTTC CATSVRGTAVIAF NA TRBJ1-2 13 TRBV27 TRBD1
TGTGCCAGCAGCCAAGGTACTGCTAGTGGGAACATTCAGTACTTC CASSQGTASGNIQYF NA TRBJ2-4 15 TRBV3-1/TRBV3-2 NA
TGTGCCAGCAGCCAAGGCCCCGGGACTACAGAGACCCAGTACTTC CASSQGPGTTETQYF NA TRBJ2-5 15 TRBV3-1/TRBV3-2 TRBD2
TGTGCCAGCAGTGATAGCGGGAGTAGGAAGACCCAGTACTTC CASSDSGSRKTQYF NA TRBJ2-5 14 TRBV28 TRBD2
TGTGCCAGCAGCTTACAGGGGGTTGAAGCTTTCTTT CASSLQGVEAFF NA TRBJ1-1 12 TRBV7-2 TRBD1
TGTGCCAGCAGCGGGGAGGGACCGTTCATCCCCCAGCATTTT CASSGEGPFIPQHF NA TRBJ1-5 14 TRBV9 NA
TGTGCCAGCAGCTTGGTCCGGGACTCTGGAAACACCATATATTTT CASSLVRDSGNTIYF once TRBJ1-3 15 TRBV5-4 NA
TGTGCCAGCTCCCCGAGGGTCGACTCCTACAATGAGCAGTTCTTC CASSPRVDSYNEQFF NA TRBJ2-1 15 TRBV18 NA
TGTGCCAGTAGCCCCGGGCAGGGGAGAACAGATACGCAGTATTTT CASSPGQGRTDTQYF once TRBJ2-3 15 TRBV19 NA
TGCGCCAGCAGCCCCAGGGTCATCACAACCACTGAAGCTTTCTTT CASSPRVITTTEAFF NA TRBJ1-1 15 TRBV5-1 NA
TGTGCCAGCGGGGGGAGCAATCAGCCCCAGCATTTT CASGGSNQPQHF NA TRBJ1-5 12 TRBV9 NA
TGCGCCAGCAGTGGACACAGGGACACTGAAGCTTTCTTT CASSGHRDTEAFF NA TRBJ1-1 13 TRBV10-1 NA
TGTGCCAGCACTGTCCGGGGGGGGGATGAAAAACTGTTTTTT CASTVRGGDEKLFF NA TRBJ1-4 14 TRBV28 NA
TGTGCCAGCAGGGTGCAGGGGGCTGAAAAACTGTTTTTT CASRVQGAEKLFF NA TRBJ1-4 13 TRBV28 TRBD1
TGTGCCAGCAGCGTAGCCCAGGGAGGGCAAGAGACCCAGTACTTC CASSVAQGGQETQYF once TRBJ2-5 15 TRBV7-2 TRBD2